This T cell receptor (beta chain) originates from a study of OX40 agonist ivuxolimab in advanced cancers. Broadly, across the study: Ivuxolimab was a fully human IgG2 agonistic monoclonal antibody targeting the costimulatory receptor OX40 (CD134). Intravenous ivuxolimab was administered to patients every 2 weeks at six dose levels: 0.01, 0.1, 0.3, 1.5, 3 and 10 mg/kg. Among the 50 to 55 dose-escalation patients, some 20 had hepatocellular carcinoma, approximately 15 melanoma, 9 renal cell carcinoma and 9 head and neck cancer. The dose-escalation cohort was about 83% male with a mean age of roughly 62 years, ranging from 23 to 79. Prior anti-PD-1, anti-PD-L1 or anti-CTLA-4 therapy was permitted, and checkpoint inhibitors had been received by less than 45% of dose-escalation patients. Partial responses were achieved by three dose-escalation patients, of whom one had hepatocellular carcinoma and two had cutaneous melanoma. The purpose of peripheral TCRbeta sequencing was to test whether ivuxolimab changed TCR sequence diversity and led to clonal T-cell expansion. The monotherapy dose-escalation portion (N ≈ 50 patients) of the phase I ivuxolimab trial is reported in the paper.

Patients with a history of autoimmune disease or receiving systemic immunosuppression were excluded from the trial. In every dose cohort, peripheral blood was drawn for TCR sequencing at baseline, cycle 4 day 1, and cycle 7 day 1. The samples were drawn from a first-in-human, open-label, multicenter phase I dose-escalation trial of ivuxolimab. Adults with locally advanced or metastatic melanoma, renal cell carcinoma, hepatocellular carcinoma or head and neck squamous cell carcinoma were enrolled in the trial. Before TCR sequencing, CD4+ and CD8+ T cells were separately sorted from peripheral blood. Study-wide findings and limitations: Partial responders in the 0.1-3.0 mg/kg groups had among the lowest normalized peripheral clonal expansion, especially among CD8+ T cells. The antigen specificity of the peripheral T cells that underwent clonal expansion was not determined. After ivuxolimab, CD8+ T cells had more expanded clones than CD4+ T cells on average. Low levels of normalized T-cell clonal expansion were also seen in some patients who did not respond. At doses of 0.1 to 3.0 mg/kg, clonal expansion of both CD4+ and CD8+ T cells in blood was seen between baseline and week 6.

To sequence the TCRbeta CDR3 region, genomic DNA was isolated from the sorted cells. TCRbeta CDR3 regions were sequenced using the immunoSEQ Assay. As stored in TCRdb, this immuneACCESS dataset retains in-frame rearrangements with V and J assigned. A fraction of the clones does not appear; measured against another copy, unresolved V genes explain less than half of the discrepancy, and the remainder lacks a known reason. This sample holds some 77,000 clones; approximately 85% were observed only once. The ten largest clones take up 2% to 2.5% of the sample. A word on this clone: This receptor's antigen is unknown. Per-nucleotide qualities are absent, and no much larger clonotype sits a single base away.

The clonotype was recovered from an adult with an advanced solid tumor such as melanoma, head and neck, liver or kidney cancer. The input for sequencing was CD4+ or CD8+ T cells sorted from blood, taken in a trial of the OX40 agonist ivuxolimab.

The base sequence is TGTGCCGGCTCCGGGACAGGGTCCAACGAGCAGTACTTC. This is translated as CAGSGTGSNEQYF. The rearranged segments are TRBV30 and TRBJ2-7, with 9 junctional bases fitting TRBD1. For CDR1 and CDR2, the germline V gene (reference sequence) lists GTSNPN and SVGIG. Trimming leaves V shorter by 8 bases and J shorter by 5 bases, with the junction holding 10 bases beyond the gene matches. There are 13 amino acids in the CDR3, from cysteine to phenylalanine inclusive. Only the CDR3 region is kept as DNA, spanning 39 bases read in frame from base 1.